The 2 T cell receptor beta chains in this list originate from one sample, sequenced in a study of blood T cell repertoires in COVID-19. The data were produced by immunoSEQ multiplex PCR, yet TCRdb's version contains in-frame clones alone and is incomplete. The table records around 240,000 clones, 86% of them present only once. Sequencing used PBMCs or T cells enriched from blood (not recorded which). Receptors were obtained from a woman aged 45-60 years who had recovered from COVID-19.

This clone was seen more than once but under ten times. The chain links TRBV20-1 to TRBJ2-5; 8 bases align to TRBD1. V shed 3 bases, J shed 4 bases, and the junction held 10 bases outside the gene matches. The CDR3 extends over 15 amino acids. Per germline, CDR1 DFQATT and CDR2 SNEGSKA (reference sequence). The CDR3 sequence: CSASKGAGGVETQYF. The CDR3 bases are TGCAGTGCTAGTAAGGGGGCAGGGGGCGTAGAGACCCAGTACTTC.

The chain carries TRBV11-2 and TRBJ2-1; weak D call: TRBD1 (5 bases). This CDR3 contains 15 residues. The V end lost 3 bases, the J end lost 0 bases, and 9 bases lay between the germline ends. Germline loops: CDR1 SGHAT, CDR2 FQNNGV. CDR3 sequence reads: CASSLTGHSYNEQFF. CDR3 in DNA: TGTGCCAGCAGCTTGACTGGACACTCCTACAATGAGCAGTTCTTC.